This record concerns one T cell receptor (beta chain) sequence. A J-beta primer mix and a sample-barcoded 5' primer were used in a second PCR of about 7 to 12 cycles. TCRdb reprocessed the 5' RACE reads via MiXCR and lists one record per CDR3 protein. In the table there are 450,000 to 650,000 distinct CDR3 sequences, about 25% of which are singletons. The record originates from a study of blood T cells in healthy people across ages. The V gene's germline CDR1 is SGHRS and CDR2 YFSETQ. This CDR3 is built from 15 residues. V lost 6 bases and J lost 3; bases outside the gene matches: 10. The same sample was also used in a study of T cells of mothers and their children. That paper notes: A few mothers and their six children, all healthy Caucasians, donated.

This receptor was identified in a boy younger than 18 in good health. The rearrangement links TRBV5-1 to TRBJ2-3, with 7 positions matching TRBD1. What was sequenced was blood. For the CDR3, the DNA is TGCGCCAGCAACCGACAGGGATTTGGAACAGATACGCAGTATTTT. The encoded protein is CASNRQGFGTDTQYF.